The 20 T cell receptor beta chains presented below share a single source sample, sequenced in a study of identical twins. TCRdb re-derived calls from the 5' RACE reads in MiXCR, one entry per CDR3 protein. Here the sample spans some 500,000 distinct CDR3 sequences, approximately 22% being singletons. This sample also appeared in a second study, on T cells expressing NK-cell markers.

The sample taken for sequencing was CD4+ T cells sorted from blood. These receptors were collected from a woman in her late teens or twenties in good health.

V and J are TRBV2 and TRBJ2-7, with D hard to call. The CDR3 contains 12 residues. The germline V gene encodes CDR1 SNHLY and CDR2 FYNNEI. V lost 7 bases and J 0 bases, leaving 7 bases between the germline ends. CDR3 in amino acids: CASTGDSYEQYF. The CDR3 nucleotides read TGTGCCAGCACGGGTGACTCCTACGAGCAGTACTTC.

This clonotype was seen only a few times. The chain joins TRBV20-1 to TRBJ2-4, with 7 bases identical to TRBD2. This CDR3 spans 12 amino acids. V dropped 6 bases and J dropped 8; count of bases not matched to a gene: 7. Looked up from germline, CDR1 is DFQATT and CDR2 is SNEGSKA (reference sequence). Here the CDR3 DNA reads TGCAGTGCCAGGCCTGGGGGGGACATTCAGTACTTC. Translated: CSARPGGDIQYF.

The rearrangement uses TRBV12-3 or TRBV12-4 and TRBJ2-3; unclear D gene. The germline V and J ends were trimmed by 6 bases and 5 bases, with 9 bases remaining between them. CDR3 size: 12 residues. The CDR3 DNA is TGTGCCAGCAGATCGGCCGGAGATACGCAGTATTTT. Its translation is CASRSAGDTQYF.

This clonotype was seen ten or more times. The chain joins TRBV10-3 to TRBJ2-3; 7 nucleotides agree with TRBD2. The CDR3 loop spans 14 amino acids. The V segment lost 6 bases and the J segment 0 bases; nucleotides outside the gene matches: 3. From germline, CDR1 is ENHRY and CDR2 SYGVKD. The CDR3, as DNA: TGTGCCATCAGCCCTAGCGGAAGCACAGATACGCAGTATTTT. This codes for CAISPSGSTDTQYF.

CDR3 sequence: CASSLSVEQETQYF. In DNA, the CDR3 is TGTGCCAGCAGCTTATCCGTGGAACAAGAGACCCAGTACTTC. The V gene is TRBV7-9, the J gene TRBJ2-5; D is ambiguous. The CDR3 contains 14 residues. The germline V and J ends were trimmed by 2 bases and 2 bases, with 9 bases remaining between them. Germline loops: CDR1 SEHNR, CDR2 FQNEAQ (reference sequence).

This clonotype was recorded a few times. The chain uses TRBV20-1 and TRBJ2-7, with unresolved D. This CDR3 comprises 14 residues. The V gene lost 2 bases and the J gene lost 0 bases, with 11 bases spanning the gap. Germline V lookup: CDR1 DFQATT, CDR2 SNEGSKA (reference sequence). DNA for the CDR3: TGCAGTGCTAGAAGCCAGGAAAACTCCTACGAGCAGTACTTC. Translating gives CSARSQENSYEQYF.

This clonotype was seen more than once but under ten times. The V and J genes are TRBV30 and TRBJ1-2, with D tentatively TRBD1 (5 bases). The V end lost 1 base, the J end lost 2 bases, and 11 bases lay between the germline ends. Looked up from germline, CDR1 is GTSNPN and CDR2 is SVGIG (reference sequence). The CDR3 totals 14 residues. In DNA, the CDR3 is TGTGCCTGGAGTGCCTTCCGGGACAACTATGGCTACACCTTC. Translation: CAWSAFRDNYGYTF.

This chain connects TRBV18 to TRBJ2-5, with 11 nucleotides matching TRBD1. Germline V gene data show CDR1 as KGHSH and CDR2 as LQKENI. Trimming took 4 bases from V and 2 from J; bases not matched to a gene: 3. The CDR3 length is 15 residues. This chain's CDR3 is CASSQGTGGQETQYF. The CDR3 coding sequence is TGTGCCAGCTCACAAGGGACAGGGGGGCAAGAGACCCAGTACTTC.

The V and J genes are TRBV20-1 and TRBJ2-7; D is possibly TRBD2 (6 bases). Germline assignment: CDR1 DFQATT and CDR2 SNEGSKA (reference sequence). Between the trimmed V and J ends, which lost 6 bases and 7 bases, there was a span of 22 bases. This CDR3 contains 14 residues. CDR3 nucleotides: TGCAGTGCCGATGCCGGGACTTACTCCCGGGAGCAGTACTTC. Its translation: CSADAGTYSREQYF.

CDR3 DNA: TGTGCCAGCAAATTAGAGGGCGTCGGCTATGGCTACACCTTC. Translated: CASKLEGVGYGYTF. The chain couples TRBV7-9 to TRBJ1-2; D is uncertain. This CDR3 has 14 amino acids. The V end was cut by 7 bases, the J end by 4 bases, with 16 bases between. The germline CDR1 and CDR2 sequences are SEHNR and FQNEAQ (reference sequence). The variable domain in full, with the rest retrieved from reference TRBV7-9 and TRBJ1-2, is DTGVSQNPRHKITKRGQNVTFRCDPISEHNRLYWYRQTLGQGPEFLTYFQNEAQLEKSRLLSDRFSAERPKGSFSTLEIQRTEQGDSAMYLCASKLEGVGYGYTFGSGTRLTVV.

This clonotype was counted between two and nine times. The chain joins TRBV6-1 to TRBJ2-7; D is undetermined. There are 15 residues in the CDR3. The V end lost 5 bases, the J end lost 3 bases, and 17 bases lay between the germline ends. In germline, CDR1 is MNHNS, CDR2 SASEGT. This CDR3 reads CASSPGGRYNYEQYF. The CDR3 bases are TGTGCCAGCAGTCCAGGTGGACGGTACAACTACGAGCAGTACTTC.

This chain connects TRBV12-3 or TRBV12-4 to TRBJ2-3; TRBD2 agrees at 13 bases. The CDR3 extends over 19 amino acids. After removal of 11 bases from V and 6 bases from J, the junction contained 23 bases not matched to a gene. CDR3 amino acids: CAFSSVRLLAGGPGDTQYF. The CDR3 bases are TGTGCCTTCAGTTCCGTGAGGTTACTAGCGGGGGGGCCAGGCGATACGCAGTATTTT.

The V and J genes are TRBV7-3 and TRBJ1-1; a weak D match, TRBD1 (5 bases). Germline V lookup: CDR1 SGHTA, CDR2 FQGTGA. The CDR3 is 15 amino acids. V was shortened by 5 bases and J by 0 bases, with 13 bases between the two germline ends. CDR3 bases: TGTGCCAGCAGCGCCTCCGGGACCGTGAACACTGAAGCTTTCTTT. Amino acid sequence: CASSASGTVNTEAFF.

This clonotype was seen only a few times. The chain is built from TRBV20-1 and TRBJ2-4; 7 nucleotides match TRBD2. J lost 12 bases, V lost 1 base, and 6 bases had no gene match. There are 12 residues in the CDR3. Germline loops: CDR1 DFQATT, CDR2 SNEGSKA (reference sequence). The CDR3 DNA reads TGCAGTGCTAGAGGCTCGGGACTATCTCAGTACTTC. This encodes CSARGSGLSQYF.

The gene calls are TRBV2 and TRBJ2-7; D might be TRBD2 (6 bases). Between the trimmed V and J ends, which lost 4 bases and 5 bases, there was a span of 9 bases. There are 12 residues in the CDR3. CDR1 SNHLY and CDR2 FYNNEI come from the germline V gene. The CDR3 nucleotides are TGTGCCAGCAGTGGTAGCGGTAACGAGCAGTACTTC. Its protein is CASSGSGNEQYF.

This clonotype occurred many times. The J gene is TRBJ2-1, the V gene TRBV12-3 or TRBV12-4, with 7 bases lining up with TRBD2. V lost 3 bases, J lost 11 bases, and 7 bases stayed unmatched. This CDR3 contains 13 residues. CDR3 sequence (DNA): TGTGCCAGCAGTTTTTCGGGCGGGAGCCAGCAGTTCTTC. Its translation: CASSFSGGSQQFF.

This chain links TRBV12-3 or TRBV12-4 with TRBJ2-3, with TRBD1 matching 9 bases. V shed 5 bases and J 7 bases; nucleotides not matched to a gene: 10. The CDR3 loop spans 15 amino acids. This chain's CDR3 is CASSRDRAGGYTQYF. As DNA, the CDR3 is TGTGCCAGCAGTAGGGACAGGGCCGGAGGGTATACGCAGTATTTT.

The chain joins TRBV10-3 to TRBJ2-1; 7 positions agree with TRBD2. After removal of 6 bases from V and 1 base from J, the junction contained 9 bases not matched to a gene. Germline V gene sequence: CDR1 ENHRY, CDR2 SYGVKD. The CDR3 loop spans 16 amino acids. The DNA of the CDR3 is TGTGCCATCAGAGAAGATTGGGGGGGGTCCTACAATGAGCAGTTCTTC. Protein product: CAIREDWGGSYNEQFF.

This clonotype was recorded a few times. J is TRBJ1-1 and V is TRBV5-1; D unclear. Germline V gene data show CDR1 as SGHRS and CDR2 as YFSETQ. V lost 4 bases and J 4 bases, leaving 14 bases between the germline ends. CDR3 length: 14 amino acids. The CDR3 nucleotides are TGCGCCAGCAGCAATAGGGAGGGAGGCACTGAAGCTTTCTTT. Amino acid sequence: CASSNREGGTEAFF. Using reference TRBV5-1 and TRBJ1-1 for the parts outside the CDR3, the full variable domain is KAGVTQTPRYLIKTRGQQVTLSCSPISGHRSVSWYQQTPGQGLQFLFEYFSETQRNKGNFPGRFSGRQFSNSRSEMNVSTLELGDSALYLCASSNREGGTEAFFGQGTRLTVV.

The chain joins TRBV7-8 to TRBJ2-1; 7 positions agree with TRBD2. V shed 6 bases, J shed 1 base, and the junction held 21 bases outside the gene matches. Germline CDR1 SGHVS, CDR2 FQNEAQ. This CDR3 region has 20 residues. DNA of the CDR3: TGTGCCAGCAGGGGTCGTAAGCTGAGCGGGGATTACGGGTCCTACAATGAGCAGTTCTTC. Protein product: CASRGRKLSGDYGSYNEQFF.